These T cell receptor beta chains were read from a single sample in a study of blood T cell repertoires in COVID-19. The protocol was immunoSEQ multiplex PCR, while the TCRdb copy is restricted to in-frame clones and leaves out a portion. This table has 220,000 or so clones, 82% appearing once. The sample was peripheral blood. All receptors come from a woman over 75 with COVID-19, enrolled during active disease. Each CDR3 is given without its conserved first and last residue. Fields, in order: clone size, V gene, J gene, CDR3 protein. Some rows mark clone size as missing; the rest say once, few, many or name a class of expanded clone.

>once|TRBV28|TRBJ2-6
ASSWGLGANVLT
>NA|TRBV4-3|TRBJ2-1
ASSQEPPLVVSSYNEQF
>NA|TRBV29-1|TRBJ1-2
SVEGAIGGYT
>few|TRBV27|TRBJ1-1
ASSLQGNTEAF
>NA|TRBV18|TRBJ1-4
ASSSGSEKLF
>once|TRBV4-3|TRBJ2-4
ASSQVGGAKNIQY
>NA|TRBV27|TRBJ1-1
ASSWNRVNTEAF
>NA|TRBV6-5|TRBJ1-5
ASSYSGQYQPQH
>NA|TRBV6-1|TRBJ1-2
ASSEAGTGGVWQDGYT
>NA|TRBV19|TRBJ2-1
ASSILRSGSSYNEQF
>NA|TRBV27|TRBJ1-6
ASGKGGYNSPLH
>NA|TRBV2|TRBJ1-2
AGGSWGQGSGYT
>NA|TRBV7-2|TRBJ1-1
ASSLTMTGNTEAF
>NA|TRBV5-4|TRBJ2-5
ASSLGGYQETQY
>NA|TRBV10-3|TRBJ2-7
AISDPPGGGSYEQY
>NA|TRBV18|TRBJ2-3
ASSPPGGLSTDTQY
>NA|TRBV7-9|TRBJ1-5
ASSATGGEDQPQH
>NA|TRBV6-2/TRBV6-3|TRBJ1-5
ASSSRDRGYWQPQH
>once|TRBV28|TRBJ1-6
ASNPSGAYNSPLH
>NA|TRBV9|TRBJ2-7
ASSAQGTGLYEQY
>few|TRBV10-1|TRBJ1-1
ASSADRVVAEAF
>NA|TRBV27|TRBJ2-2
ASTRYGVQALTGELF
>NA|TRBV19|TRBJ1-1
ASRGLLGQANTEAF
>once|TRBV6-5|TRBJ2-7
ASKRDRAIAYEQY
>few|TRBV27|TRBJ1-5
AVRTGTGPDQPQH
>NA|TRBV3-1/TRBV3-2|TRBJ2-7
ASSQGAGEQY
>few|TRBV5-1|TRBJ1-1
ASSRDRPTEAF
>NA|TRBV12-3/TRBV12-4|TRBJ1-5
ASSTQAGDTQH
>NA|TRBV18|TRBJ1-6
ASSPPNGGPNSPLH
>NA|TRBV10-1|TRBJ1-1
ASRQGPNTEAF
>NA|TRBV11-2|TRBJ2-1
ASSPLGGWSSYNEQF
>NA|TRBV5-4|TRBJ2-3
ASSLGLADPTDTQY